A single T cell receptor (beta chain) is shown here with its context. Its antigen remains unknown. The data are from a study of cytomegalovirus exposure and HLA in healthy donors. General study results and limits: Analysis was performed later, and it showed HLA-associated TCR beta chains to be more clonally expanded than equally common others.

A multiplex PCR was run with 60 Vbeta primers and 13 Jbeta primers. Clones were sequenced by immunoSEQ multiplex PCR, and TCRdb holds only the in-frame ones, with some missing. The specimen's table records about 52,000 clones. Sequencing used PBMCs. This TCR came from a woman aged 55-70 years in good health and CMV-seropositive.

DNA of the CDR3: TGCGCCAGCAGCTTGCGGGGAGACTATAATTCACCCCTCCACTTT. Protein product: CASSLRGDYNSPLHF. This chain connects TRBV5-1 to TRBJ1-6; D call uncertain. In germline, CDR1 is SGHRS, CDR2 YFSETQ. V was shortened by 1 base and J by 3 bases, with 8 bases between the two germline ends. The CDR3 sequence is 15 residues long.